This T cell receptor beta chain emerged from a study of cytomegalovirus exposure and HLA in healthy donors. V shed 4 bases and J 7 bases; nucleotides not matched to a gene: 5. Germline-derived CDR1 and CDR2 are MNHEY and SVGAGI. The CDR3 totals 13 residues. Libraries were prepared by immunoSEQ multiplex PCR; TCRdb keeps only in-frame clonotypes and omits some of them. This sample yields tens of thousands of clones, of which around 85% are seen a single time; around 2.9% belongs to the top ten. This rearrangement joins TRBV6-5 to TRBJ1-2; 8 bases match TRBD1. This sequence was found in a man under 40 in good health and CMV-seronegative. Specimen: PBMCs. The CDR3 protein is CASSSSGGRGYTF. The CDR3 DNA reads as TGTGCCAGCAGTTCTTCAGGGGGCCGTGGCTACACCTTC.